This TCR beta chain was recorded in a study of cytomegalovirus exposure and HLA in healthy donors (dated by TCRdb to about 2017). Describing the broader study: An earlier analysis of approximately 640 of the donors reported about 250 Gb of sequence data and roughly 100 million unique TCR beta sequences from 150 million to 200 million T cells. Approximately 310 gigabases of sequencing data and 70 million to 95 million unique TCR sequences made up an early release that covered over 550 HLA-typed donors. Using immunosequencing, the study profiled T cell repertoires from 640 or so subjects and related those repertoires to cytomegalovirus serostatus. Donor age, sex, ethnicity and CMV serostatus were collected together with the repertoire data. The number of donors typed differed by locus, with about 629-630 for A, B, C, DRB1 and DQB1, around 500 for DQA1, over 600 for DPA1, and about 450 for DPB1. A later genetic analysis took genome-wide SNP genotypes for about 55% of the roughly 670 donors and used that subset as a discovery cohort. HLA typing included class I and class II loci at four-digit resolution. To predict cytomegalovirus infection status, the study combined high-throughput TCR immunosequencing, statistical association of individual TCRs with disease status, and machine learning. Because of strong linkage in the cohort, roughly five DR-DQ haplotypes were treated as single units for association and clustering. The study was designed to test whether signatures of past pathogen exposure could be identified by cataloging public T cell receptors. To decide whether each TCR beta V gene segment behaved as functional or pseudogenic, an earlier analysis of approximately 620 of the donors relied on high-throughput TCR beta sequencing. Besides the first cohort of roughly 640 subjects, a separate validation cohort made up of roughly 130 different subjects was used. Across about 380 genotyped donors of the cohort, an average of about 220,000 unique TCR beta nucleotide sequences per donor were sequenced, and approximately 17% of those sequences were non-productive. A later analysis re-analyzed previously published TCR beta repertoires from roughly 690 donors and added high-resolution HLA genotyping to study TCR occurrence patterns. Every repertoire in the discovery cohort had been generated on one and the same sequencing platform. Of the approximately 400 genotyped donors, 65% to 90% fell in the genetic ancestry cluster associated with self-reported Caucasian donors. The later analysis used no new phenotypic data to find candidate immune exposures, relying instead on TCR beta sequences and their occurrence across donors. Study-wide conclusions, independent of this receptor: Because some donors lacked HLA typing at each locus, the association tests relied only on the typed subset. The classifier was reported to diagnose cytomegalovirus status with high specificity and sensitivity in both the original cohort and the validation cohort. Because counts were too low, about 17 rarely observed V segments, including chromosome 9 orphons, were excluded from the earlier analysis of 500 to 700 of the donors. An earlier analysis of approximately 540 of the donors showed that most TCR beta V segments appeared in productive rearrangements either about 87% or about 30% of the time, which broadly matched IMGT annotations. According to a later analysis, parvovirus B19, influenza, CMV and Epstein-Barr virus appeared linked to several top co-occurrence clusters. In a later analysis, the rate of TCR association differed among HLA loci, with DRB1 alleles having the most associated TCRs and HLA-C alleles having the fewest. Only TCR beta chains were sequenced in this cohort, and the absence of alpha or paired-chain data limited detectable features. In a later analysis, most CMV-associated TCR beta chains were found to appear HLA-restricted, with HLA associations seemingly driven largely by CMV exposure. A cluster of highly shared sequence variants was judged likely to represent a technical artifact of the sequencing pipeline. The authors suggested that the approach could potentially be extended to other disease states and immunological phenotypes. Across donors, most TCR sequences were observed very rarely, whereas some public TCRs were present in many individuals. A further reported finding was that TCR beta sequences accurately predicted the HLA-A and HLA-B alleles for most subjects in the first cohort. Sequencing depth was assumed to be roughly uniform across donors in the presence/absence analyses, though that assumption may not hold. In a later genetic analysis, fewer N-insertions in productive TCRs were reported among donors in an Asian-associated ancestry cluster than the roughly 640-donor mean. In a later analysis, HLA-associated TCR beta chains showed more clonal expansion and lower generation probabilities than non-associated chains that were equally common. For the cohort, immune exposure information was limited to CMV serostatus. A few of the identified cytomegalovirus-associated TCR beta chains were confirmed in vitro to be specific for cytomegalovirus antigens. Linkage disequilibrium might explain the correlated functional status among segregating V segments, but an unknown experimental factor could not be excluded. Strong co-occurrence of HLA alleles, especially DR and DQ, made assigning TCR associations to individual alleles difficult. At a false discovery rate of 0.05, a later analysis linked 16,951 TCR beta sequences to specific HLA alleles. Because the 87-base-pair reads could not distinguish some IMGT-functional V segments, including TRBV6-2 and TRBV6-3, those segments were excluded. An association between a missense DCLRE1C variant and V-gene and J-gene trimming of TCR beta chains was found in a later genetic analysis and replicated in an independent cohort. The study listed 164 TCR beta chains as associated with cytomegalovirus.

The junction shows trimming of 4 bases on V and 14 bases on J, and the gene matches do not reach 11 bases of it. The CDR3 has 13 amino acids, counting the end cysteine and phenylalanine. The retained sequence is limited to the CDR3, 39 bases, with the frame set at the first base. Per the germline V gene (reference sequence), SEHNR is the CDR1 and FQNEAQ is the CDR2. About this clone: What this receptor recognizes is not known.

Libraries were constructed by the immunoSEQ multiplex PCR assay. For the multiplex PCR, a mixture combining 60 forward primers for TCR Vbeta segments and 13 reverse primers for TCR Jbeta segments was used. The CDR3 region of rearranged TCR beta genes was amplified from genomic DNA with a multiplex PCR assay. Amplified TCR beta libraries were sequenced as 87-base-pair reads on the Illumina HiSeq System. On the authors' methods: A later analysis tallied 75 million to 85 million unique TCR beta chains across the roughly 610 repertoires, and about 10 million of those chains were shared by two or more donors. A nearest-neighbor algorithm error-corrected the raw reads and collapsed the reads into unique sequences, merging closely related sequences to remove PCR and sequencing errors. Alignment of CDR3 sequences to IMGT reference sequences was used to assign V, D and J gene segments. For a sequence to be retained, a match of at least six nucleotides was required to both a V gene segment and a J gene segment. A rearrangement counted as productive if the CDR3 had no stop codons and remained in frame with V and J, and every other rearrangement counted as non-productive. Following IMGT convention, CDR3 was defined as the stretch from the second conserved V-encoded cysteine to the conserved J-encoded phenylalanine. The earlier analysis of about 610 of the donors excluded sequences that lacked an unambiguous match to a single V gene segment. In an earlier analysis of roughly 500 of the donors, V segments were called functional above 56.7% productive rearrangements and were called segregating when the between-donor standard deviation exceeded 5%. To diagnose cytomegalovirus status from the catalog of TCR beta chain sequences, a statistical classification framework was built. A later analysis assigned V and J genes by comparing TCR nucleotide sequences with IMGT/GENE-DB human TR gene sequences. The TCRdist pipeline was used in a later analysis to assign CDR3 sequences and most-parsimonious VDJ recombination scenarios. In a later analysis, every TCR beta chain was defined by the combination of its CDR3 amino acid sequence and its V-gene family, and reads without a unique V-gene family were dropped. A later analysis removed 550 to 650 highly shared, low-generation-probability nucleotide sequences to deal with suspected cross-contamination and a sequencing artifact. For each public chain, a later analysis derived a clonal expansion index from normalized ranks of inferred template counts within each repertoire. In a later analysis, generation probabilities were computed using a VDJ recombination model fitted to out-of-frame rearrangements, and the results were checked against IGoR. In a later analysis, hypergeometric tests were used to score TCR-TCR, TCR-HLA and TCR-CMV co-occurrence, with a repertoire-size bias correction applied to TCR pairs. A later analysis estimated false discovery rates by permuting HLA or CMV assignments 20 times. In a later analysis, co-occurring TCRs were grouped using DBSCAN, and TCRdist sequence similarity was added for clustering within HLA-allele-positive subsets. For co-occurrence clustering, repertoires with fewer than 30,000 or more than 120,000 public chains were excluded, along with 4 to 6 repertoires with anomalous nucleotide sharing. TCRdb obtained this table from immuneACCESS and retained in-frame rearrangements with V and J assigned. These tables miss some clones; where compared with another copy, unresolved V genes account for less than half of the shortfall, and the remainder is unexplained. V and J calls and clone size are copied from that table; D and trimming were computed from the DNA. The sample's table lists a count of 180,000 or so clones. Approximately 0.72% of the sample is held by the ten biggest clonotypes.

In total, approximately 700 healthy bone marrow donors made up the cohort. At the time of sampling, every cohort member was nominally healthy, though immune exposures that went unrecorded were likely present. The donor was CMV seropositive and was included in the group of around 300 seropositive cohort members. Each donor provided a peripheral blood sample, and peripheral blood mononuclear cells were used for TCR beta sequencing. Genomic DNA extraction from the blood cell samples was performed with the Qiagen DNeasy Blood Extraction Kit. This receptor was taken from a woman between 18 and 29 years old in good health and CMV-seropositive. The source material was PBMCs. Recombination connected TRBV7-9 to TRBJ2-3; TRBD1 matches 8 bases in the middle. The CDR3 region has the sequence CASSSFVGDRTYF. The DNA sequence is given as TGTGCCAGCAGCTCCTTTGTGGGGGACAGGACGTATTTT.